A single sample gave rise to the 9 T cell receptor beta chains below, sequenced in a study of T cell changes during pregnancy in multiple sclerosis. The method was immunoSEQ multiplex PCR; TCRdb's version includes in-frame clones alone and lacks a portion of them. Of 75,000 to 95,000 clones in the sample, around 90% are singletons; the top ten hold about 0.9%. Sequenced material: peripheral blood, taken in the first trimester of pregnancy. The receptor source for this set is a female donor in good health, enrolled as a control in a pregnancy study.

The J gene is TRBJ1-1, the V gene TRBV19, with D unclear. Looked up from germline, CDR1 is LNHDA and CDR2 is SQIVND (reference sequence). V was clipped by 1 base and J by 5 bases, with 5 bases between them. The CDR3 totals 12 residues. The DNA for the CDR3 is TGTGCCAGTAGTATAGTACATACTGAAGCTTTCTTT. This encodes CASSIVHTEAFF.

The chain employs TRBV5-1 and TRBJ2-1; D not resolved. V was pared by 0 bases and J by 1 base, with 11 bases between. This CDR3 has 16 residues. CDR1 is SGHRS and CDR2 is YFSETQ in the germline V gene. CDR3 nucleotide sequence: TGCGCCAGCAGCTTGGGAGGCGGCTATTCCTACAATGAGCAGTTCTTC. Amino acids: CASSLGGGYSYNEQFF.

CDR3 bases: TGTGCCAGCACCCCTTCTGGGGGGGACTATGGCTACACCTTC. Translating gives CASTPSGGDYGYTF. The chain recombines TRBV9 with TRBJ1-2, with D possibly being TRBD1 (5 bases). The CDR3 is 14 residues long. Trimming stripped 6 bases from V and 3 bases from J, with 15 bases between. Looked up from germline, CDR1 is SGDLS and CDR2 is YYNGEE. The variable domain in full, with the rest retrieved from reference TRBV9 and TRBJ1-2, is DSGVTQTPKHLITATGQRVTLRCSPRSGDLSVYWYQQSLDQGLQFLIQYYNGEERAKGNILERFSAQQFPDLHSELNLSSLELGDSALYFCASTPSGGDYGYTFGSGTRLTVV.

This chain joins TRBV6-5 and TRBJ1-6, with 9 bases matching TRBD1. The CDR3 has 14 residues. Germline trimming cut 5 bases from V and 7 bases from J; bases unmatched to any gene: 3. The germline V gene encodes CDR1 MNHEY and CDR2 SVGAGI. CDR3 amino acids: CASSGTGFNSPLHF. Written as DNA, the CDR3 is TGTGCCAGCAGTGGGACAGGGTTCAATTCACCCCTCCACTTT.

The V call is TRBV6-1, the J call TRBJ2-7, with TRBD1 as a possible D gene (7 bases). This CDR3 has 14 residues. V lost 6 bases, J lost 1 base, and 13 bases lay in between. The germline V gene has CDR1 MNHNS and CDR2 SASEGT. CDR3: CASRGQAGSYEQYF. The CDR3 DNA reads TGTGCCAGCAGAGGACAGGCGGGGTCCTACGAGCAGTACTTC.

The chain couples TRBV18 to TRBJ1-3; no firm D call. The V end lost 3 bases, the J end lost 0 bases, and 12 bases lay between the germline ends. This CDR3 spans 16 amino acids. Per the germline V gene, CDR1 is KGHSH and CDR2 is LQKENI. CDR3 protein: CASSPLTDLSGNTIYF. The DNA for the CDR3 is TGTGCCAGCTCACCGCTTACAGACCTCTCTGGAAACACCATATATTTT.

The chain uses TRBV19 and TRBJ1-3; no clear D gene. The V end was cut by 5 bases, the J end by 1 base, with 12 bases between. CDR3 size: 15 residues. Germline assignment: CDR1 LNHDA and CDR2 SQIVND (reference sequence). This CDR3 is CASSPLPGSGNTIYF. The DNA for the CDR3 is TGTGCCAGTAGTCCTTTACCGGGTTCTGGAAACACCATATATTTT.

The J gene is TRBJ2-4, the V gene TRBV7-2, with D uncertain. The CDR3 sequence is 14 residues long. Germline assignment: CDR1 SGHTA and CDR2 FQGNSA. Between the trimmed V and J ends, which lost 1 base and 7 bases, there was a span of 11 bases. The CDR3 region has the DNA TGTGCCAGCAGCTTAGTCGGTTCGAGGAACATTCAGTACTTC. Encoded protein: CASSLVGSRNIQYF. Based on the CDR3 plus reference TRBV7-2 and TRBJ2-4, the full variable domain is GAGVSQSPSNKVTEKGKDVELRCDPISGHTALYWYRQSLGQGLEFLIYFQGNSAPDKSGLPSDRFSAERTGGSVSTLTIQRTQQEDSAVYLCASSLVGSRNIQYFGAGTRLSVL.

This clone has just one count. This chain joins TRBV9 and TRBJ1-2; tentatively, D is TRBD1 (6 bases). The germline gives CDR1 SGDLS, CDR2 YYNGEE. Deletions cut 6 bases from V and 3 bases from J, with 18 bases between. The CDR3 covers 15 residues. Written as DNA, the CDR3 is TGTGCCAGCACCCTCCCCGGGGACAAGGACTATGGCTACACCTTC. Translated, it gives CASTLPGDKDYGYTF.